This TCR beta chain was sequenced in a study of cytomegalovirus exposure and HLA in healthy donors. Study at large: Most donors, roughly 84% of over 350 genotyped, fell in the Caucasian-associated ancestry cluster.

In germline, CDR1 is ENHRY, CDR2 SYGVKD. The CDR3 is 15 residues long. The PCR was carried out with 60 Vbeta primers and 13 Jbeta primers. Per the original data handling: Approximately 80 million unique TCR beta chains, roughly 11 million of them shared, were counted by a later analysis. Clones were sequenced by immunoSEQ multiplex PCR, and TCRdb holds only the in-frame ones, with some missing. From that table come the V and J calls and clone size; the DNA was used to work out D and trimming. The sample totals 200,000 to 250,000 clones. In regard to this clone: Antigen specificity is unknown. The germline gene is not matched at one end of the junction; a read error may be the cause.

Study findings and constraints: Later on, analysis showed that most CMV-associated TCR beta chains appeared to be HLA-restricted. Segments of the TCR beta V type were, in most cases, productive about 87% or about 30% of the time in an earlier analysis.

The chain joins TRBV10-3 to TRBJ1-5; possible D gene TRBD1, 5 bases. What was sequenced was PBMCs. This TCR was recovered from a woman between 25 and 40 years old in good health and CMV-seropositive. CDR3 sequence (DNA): TGTGCCATCAGTGATAATGCAGGGCCCAATCGGCCCCAGCATTTT. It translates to CAISDNAGPNRPQHF.